The 25 T cell receptor beta chains presented below share a single source sample, sequenced in a study of T cells in Graves' hyperthyroidism and ophthalmopathy. There were TCR beta CDR3 regions amplified from RNA transcripts. A first-round RT-PCR of the TCR CDR3 used the HTBI primer set. TCRdb used MiXCR to reprocess the multiplex PCR reads, holding one entry per CDR3 protein. The data contain a few hundred thousand distinct CDR3 sequences, around 21% of them seen just once; the ten biggest clones take up 26%. The sequencing sample was made of blood. These receptors came from a man aged 18 to 30 with Graves' hyperthyroidism.

Many counts were recorded for this clonotype. The CDR3 DNA is TGTGCCAGCAGTGATTGGGACACTGAAGCTTTCTTT. As protein: CASSDWDTEAFF. This chain joins TRBV2 and TRBJ1-1, with D unclear. The V end was cut by 3 bases, the J end by 3 bases, with 5 bases between. Germline CDR1 and CDR2: SNHLY and FYNNEI. The CDR3 length is 12 residues.

This clonotype has ten or more counts. Lacking the conserved final phenylalanine or tryptophan, this CDR3 likely reflects a read error. This chain links TRBV2 with TRBJ1-1; maybe TRBD1 (6 bases). The CDR3 runs 13 residues. The V gene's germline CDR1 is SNHLY and CDR2 FYNNEI. The V end lost 6 bases, the J end lost 3 bases, and 11 bases lay between the germline ends. The chain's CDR3 is CASRLDSYTEAFI. DNA for the CDR3: TGTGCCAGCAGATTGGACAGTTACACTGAAGCTTTCATT.

This clonotype was picked up a small number of times. The chain links TRBV28 to TRBJ2-7; a weak D match, TRBD1 (5 bases). Looked up from germline, CDR1 is MDHEN and CDR2 is SYDVKM. CDR3 length: 15 residues. V lost 6 bases to trimming and J lost 2 bases, with 17 bases between them. Written as DNA, the CDR3 is TGTGCCAGCAGCCAAGGGGTCGCAAAACCCTACGAGCAGTACTTC. This codes for CASSQGVAKPYEQYF.

The gene calls are TRBV4-1 and TRBJ2-7; TRBD1 or TRBD2 may be the D gene (5 bases each). Germline CDR1 MGHRA, CDR2 YSYEKL. V was cut by 6 bases and J by 3 bases, with 12 bases left in between. The CDR3 covers 13 residues. The CDR3 DNA follows: TGCGCCAGCAGGGGGGTCATGGGCTACGAGCAGTACTTC. Protein: CASRGVMGYEQYF.

This clonotype was detected ten times or more. The gene calls are TRBV6-1 and TRBJ1-1, with D hard to call. The length of the CDR3 is 15 residues. The V gene's germline CDR1 is MNHNS and CDR2 SASEGT. The V gene lost 6 bases and the J gene lost 2 bases, with 16 bases spanning the gap. CDR3 protein: CASRPVGELNTEAFF. The CDR3 region has the DNA TGTGCCAGCAGGCCCGTCGGGGAACTCAACACTGAAGCTTTCTTT.

This clonotype was detected many times. The gene calls are TRBV6-1 and TRBJ1-3, with a weak D call TRBD1 (5 bases). CDR3 size: 14 residues. Germline-derived CDR1 and CDR2 are MNHNS and SASEGT. V lost 1 base and J 2 bases, leaving 6 bases between the germline ends. CDR3 sequence reads: CASSEGGPGNTIYF. The CDR3 nucleotides read TGTGCCAGCAGTGAAGGGGGCCCTGGAAACACCATATATTTT.

J is TRBJ1-2 and V is TRBV6-1; possible D gene TRBD1, 5 bases. The V end was cut by 7 bases, the J end by 5 bases, with 20 bases between. Germline V gene data show CDR1 as MNHNS and CDR2 as SASEGT. CDR3 length: 15 residues. The CDR3 DNA reads as TGTGCCAGCACCAAATCGGGGCACAGAGGTTATGGCTACACCTTC. Translating gives CASTKSGHRGYGYTF.

About this clonotype: Germline is not matched at one junction end, which may reflect a read error. The genes are TRBV5-5 and TRBJ1-5; D possibly corresponds to TRBD1 (6 bases). The CDR3 spans 14 residues. Germline CDR1 is SGHKS and CDR2 is YYEKEE (reference sequence). The CDR3 sequence is CVSSLGATNQPQHF. In DNA, the CDR3 is TGTGTCAGCAGCTTGGGGGCTACCAATCAGCCCCAGCATTTT.

This clonotype was seen repeatedly, ten times or more. The chain joins TRBV20-1 to TRBJ2-2; possible D gene TRBD1, 5 bases. The ends were cut back, 3 bases at V and 8 bases at J, with 13 bases in the middle. The length of the CDR3 is 13 residues. CDR1 and CDR2 from the germline V gene are DFQATT and SNEGSKA (reference sequence). The CDR3 coding sequence is TGCAGTGCTAGTCCGGTCGCAGGGGGGGAGCTGTTTTTT. It is translated as CSASPVAGGELFF.

There are many counts of this clonotype. V is TRBV30 and J is TRBJ1-5; D unclear. The CDR3 sequence is 13 residues long. V dropped 2 bases and J dropped 5 bases, with 10 bases sitting between them. The germline gives CDR1 GTSNPN, CDR2 SVGIG (reference sequence). The CDR3 here is CAWSRGVDQPQHF. The CDR3, as DNA: TGTGCCTGGAGTCGGGGAGTGGATCAGCCCCAGCATTTT.

This chain uses TRBV7-6 with TRBJ2-7; perhaps TRBD1 as D (7 bases). CDR1 SGHVS and CDR2 FNYEAQ come from the germline V gene. Trimming pared 1 base from V and 4 bases from J, leaving 20 bases between. The CDR3 spans 17 residues. The CDR3 sequence is CASSLDQGRGAPYEQYF. DNA for the CDR3: TGTGCCAGCAGCTTAGATCAGGGCAGGGGGGCGCCGTACGAGCAGTACTTC.

This clonotype was found many times. This chain joins TRBV20-1 and TRBJ2-4; D remains ambiguous. This CDR3 spans 16 amino acids. The germline V gene encodes CDR1 DFQATT and CDR2 SNEGSKA (reference sequence). V gave up 6 bases and J gave up 5 bases, with 23 bases separating them. The CDR3 here is CSARNTPQQIQNIQYF. Written as DNA, the CDR3 is TGCAGTGCCCGCAATACCCCCCAGCAGATTCAAAACATTCAGTACTTC.

In this sample, this clonotype turned up many times. This chain connects TRBV6-5 to TRBJ1-2, with a possible D match to TRBD1 (6 bases). The CDR3 length is 13 residues. Germline CDR1 is MNHEY and CDR2 is SVGAGI. The ends were cut back, 2 bases at V and 6 bases at J, with 10 bases in the middle. The CDR3 sequence: CASSYRGRDGYTF. CDR3 coding DNA: TGTGCCAGCAGTTACAGGGGGAGGGATGGCTACACCTTC.

This clonotype was seen at least ten times. The rearrangement links TRBV11-1 to TRBJ1-2; unclear D gene. The V gene's germline CDR1 is SGHAT and CDR2 FQDESV (reference sequence). There are 18 residues in the CDR3. V dropped 5 bases and J dropped 4 bases, with 26 bases sitting between them. The CDR3 nucleotides read TGTGCCAGCAGCCCCGACATACCCTTAGATGGCTCTAGCTATGGCTACACCTTC. This codes for CASSPDIPLDGSSYGYTF.

The chain employs TRBV7-9 and TRBJ2-2; 8 nucleotides align to TRBD1. CDR3 length equals 15 residues. Germline V lookup: CDR1 SEHNR, CDR2 FQNEAQ (reference sequence). Germline trimming cut 6 bases from V and 4 bases from J; bases unmatched to any gene: 7. The CDR3 region has the DNA TGTGCCAGCAGTTCGACAGGGGTTGTCACCGGGGAGCTGTTTTTT. Residues: CASSSTGVVTGELFF.

The chain links TRBV6-5 to TRBJ1-2, with D maybe TRBD1 (5 bases). V lost 2 bases, J lost 3 bases, and 10 bases lay in between. This CDR3 is built from 14 residues. Germline CDR1 reads MNHEY; CDR2 reads SVGAGI. In DNA form, the CDR3 reads TGTGCCAGCAGTTACCCGGGGGGGGACTATGGCTACACCTTC. Translated, it gives CASSYPGGDYGYTF.

This clonotype was seen repeatedly, ten times or more. The rearrangement uses TRBV2 and TRBJ1-5, with D possibly TRBD1 on 5 matching bases. V was cut by 1 base and J by 10 bases, with 17 bases left in between. Germline CDR1 SNHLY, CDR2 FYNNEI. The CDR3 spans 15 residues. Here the CDR3 reads CASSEGGRLEEPQHF. In DNA form, the CDR3 reads TGTGCCAGCAGTGAAGGGGGCAGGCTGGAAGAACCCCAGCATTTT.

The rearrangement links TRBV5-1 to TRBJ1-1, with 8 bases identical to TRBD1. V shed 1 base and J 2 bases; nucleotides not matched to a gene: 4. CDR3 length equals 15 residues. Germline CDR1 and CDR2: SGHRS and YFSETQ. The CDR3 DNA follows: TGCGCCAGCAGCTTGCTGGGACAGGATAACACTGAAGCTTTCTTT. Translated: CASSLLGQDNTEAFF.

The genes are TRBV3-1 and TRBJ1-1, with D unclear. The CDR3 contains 13 residues. Germline V gene data show CDR1 as LGHDT and CDR2 as YNNKEL (reference sequence). Trimming removed 1 base at V and 5 bases at J, with 8 bases between. CDR3 sequence: CASSQGSRTEAFF. CDR3 DNA sequence: TGTGCCAGCAGCCAAGGGAGTCGAACTGAAGCTTTCTTT.

V usage is TRBV2 and J usage is TRBJ2-2; D gene ambiguous. CDR1 and CDR2 (germline): SNHLY, FYNNEI. This CDR3 comprises 15 residues. Trimming took off 4 bases at V and 0 bases at J, with 9 bases between the two ends. The CDR3 loop is CASSVGQANTGELFF. For the CDR3, the DNA is TGTGCCAGCAGTGTTGGTCAAGCGAACACCGGGGAGCTGTTTTTT.

The V call is TRBV5-4, the J call TRBJ1-1; D is possibly TRBD1 (5 bases). V shed 3 bases and J shed 5 bases, with 11 bases lying between them. The CDR3 extends over 13 amino acids. Germline V gene sequence: CDR1 SGHNT, CDR2 YYREEE (reference sequence). This CDR3 reads CASSSLQGTEAFF. The CDR3 region has the DNA TGTGCCAGCAGCTCTCTTCAGGGAACTGAAGCTTTCTTT.

This clonotype was seen many times. The chain recombines TRBV6-1 with TRBJ2-5, with 11 bases aligning to TRBD2. J gave up 2 bases and V 4 bases, and 3 bases lay outside the gene matches. Per germline, CDR1 MNHNS and CDR2 SASEGT. The length of the CDR3 is 15 residues. CDR3 protein: CASSGTSGGQETQYF. CDR3 bases: TGTGCCAGCAGTGGAACTAGCGGGGGACAAGAGACCCAGTACTTC.

This chain links TRBV20-1 with TRBJ2-7; no firm D call. Trimming left V 0 bases short and J 3 bases short, with 12 bases between. Per the germline V gene, CDR1 is DFQATT and CDR2 is SNEGSKA (reference sequence). CDR3 length equals 14 residues. CDR3 DNA sequence: TGCAGTGCTAGAGATCTTAGCAGATACTACGAGCAGTACTTC. Encoded protein: CSARDLSRYYEQYF.

This clonotype was observed a single time. No DNA is shown, since the ends of the CDR3 on it are uncertain; the CDR3 is the one TCRdb lists. J is TRBJ1-3 and V is TRBV27; TRBD1 is the table's D call and was not checked against the DNA. The CDR3 has 21 residues if both end residues are counted. From germline, CDR1 is MNHEY and CDR2 SMNVEV (reference sequence). CDR3 region: CASSLSLGQSEQYFGPGTIYF.

This chain uses TRBV30 with TRBJ1-3; D gene unclear. This CDR3 contains 12 residues. Germline V gene sequence: CDR1 GTSNPN, CDR2 SVGIG (reference sequence). V lost 5 bases, J lost 4 bases, and 9 bases lay in between. The chain's CDR3 is CAWDSGGNTIYF. The CDR3 nucleotides are TGTGCCTGGGACTCGGGGGGAAACACCATATATTTT.